The rows below give T cell receptor beta chains drawn from one sample of a study of cytomegalovirus exposure and HLA in healthy donors. Sequenced by immunoSEQ multiplex PCR; TCRdb stores in-frame clones only, minus some. The table shows 160,000 or so clones, with roughly 88% occurring only once. The sample consisted of PBMCs. Receptors originate from a woman under 30 in good health and CMV-seronegative. Each CDR3 is given with its conserved first and last residue.

TRBV6-1	CASRTSGGYNEQFF
TRBV15	CATSSPPGGGARDTQYF
TRBV5-6	CASSPPSRGSYEQYF
TRBV2	CASSKGQGYQPQHF
TRBV27	CASSLARTFNTEAFF
TRBV5-4	CASSLVSSGGYGEQYF
TRBV10-1	CASSDRTGAWGFF
TRBV5-1	CASSPAGAPYEQYF
TRBV7-8	CASSLGTGPLGNTQYF
TRBV5-1	CASSTGSNQPQHF
TRBV20-1	CSARTVPEAFF
TRBV7-9	CASSDYREGNVGNTIYF
TRBV28	CASRPGFPNTGELFF
TRBV6-1	CASSEPEWTAEAFF
TRBV5-4	CASSLDRVYSPLHF
TRBV6-1	CASKGLAGDTQYF
TRBV5-1	CASSWAGTGERNEQFF
TRBV19	CASSIRLAGRDETQYF
TRBV10-3	CAISEVGRHQYWGGYTF
TRBV4-1	CASSLGGSTEAFF
TRBV7-9	CASSPPEVRSGNTIYF
TRBV7-3	CASSRDRGNQPQHF
TRBV27	CASSSGQANSPLHF
TRBV5-4	CASSKVAYNSPLHF